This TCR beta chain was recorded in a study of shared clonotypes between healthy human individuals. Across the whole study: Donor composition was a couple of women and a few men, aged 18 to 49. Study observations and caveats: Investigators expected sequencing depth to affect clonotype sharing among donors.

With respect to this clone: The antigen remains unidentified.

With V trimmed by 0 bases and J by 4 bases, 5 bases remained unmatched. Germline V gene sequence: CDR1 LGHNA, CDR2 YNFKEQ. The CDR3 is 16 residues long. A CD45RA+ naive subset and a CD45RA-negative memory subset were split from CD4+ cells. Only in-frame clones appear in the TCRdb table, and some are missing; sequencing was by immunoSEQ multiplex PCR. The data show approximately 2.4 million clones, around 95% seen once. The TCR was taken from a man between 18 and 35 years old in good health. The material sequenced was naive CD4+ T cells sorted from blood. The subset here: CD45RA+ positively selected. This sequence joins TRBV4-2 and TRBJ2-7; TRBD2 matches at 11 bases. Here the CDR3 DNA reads TGTGCCAGCAGCCAAGAGGGAACTAGCGGGGGTTACGAGCAGTACTTC. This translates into CASSQEGTSGGYEQYF.